This TCR beta chain emerged from a study of cytomegalovirus exposure and HLA in healthy donors. The primer mix had 60 Vbeta and 13 Jbeta primers. Only in-frame clones appear in the TCRdb table, and some are missing; sequencing was by immunoSEQ multiplex PCR. Of 150,000 to 200,000 clones in the sample, about 80% were seen once. The CDR3 covers 17 residues. Germline CDR1 reads LNHDA; CDR2 reads SQIVND (reference sequence). V was pared by 5 bases and J by 6 bases, with 11 bases of the junction left unmatched. J is TRBJ2-1 and V is TRBV19; 12 bases line up with TRBD1. The origin of this receptor is a man aged 18 to 29 in good health and CMV-seronegative. The sample consisted of PBMCs. The CDR3 reads CASSGGQGAFVSNEQFF. The CDR3 DNA follows: TGTGCCAGTAGTGGGGGACAGGGGGCGTTTGTGTCCAATGAGCAGTTCTTC.